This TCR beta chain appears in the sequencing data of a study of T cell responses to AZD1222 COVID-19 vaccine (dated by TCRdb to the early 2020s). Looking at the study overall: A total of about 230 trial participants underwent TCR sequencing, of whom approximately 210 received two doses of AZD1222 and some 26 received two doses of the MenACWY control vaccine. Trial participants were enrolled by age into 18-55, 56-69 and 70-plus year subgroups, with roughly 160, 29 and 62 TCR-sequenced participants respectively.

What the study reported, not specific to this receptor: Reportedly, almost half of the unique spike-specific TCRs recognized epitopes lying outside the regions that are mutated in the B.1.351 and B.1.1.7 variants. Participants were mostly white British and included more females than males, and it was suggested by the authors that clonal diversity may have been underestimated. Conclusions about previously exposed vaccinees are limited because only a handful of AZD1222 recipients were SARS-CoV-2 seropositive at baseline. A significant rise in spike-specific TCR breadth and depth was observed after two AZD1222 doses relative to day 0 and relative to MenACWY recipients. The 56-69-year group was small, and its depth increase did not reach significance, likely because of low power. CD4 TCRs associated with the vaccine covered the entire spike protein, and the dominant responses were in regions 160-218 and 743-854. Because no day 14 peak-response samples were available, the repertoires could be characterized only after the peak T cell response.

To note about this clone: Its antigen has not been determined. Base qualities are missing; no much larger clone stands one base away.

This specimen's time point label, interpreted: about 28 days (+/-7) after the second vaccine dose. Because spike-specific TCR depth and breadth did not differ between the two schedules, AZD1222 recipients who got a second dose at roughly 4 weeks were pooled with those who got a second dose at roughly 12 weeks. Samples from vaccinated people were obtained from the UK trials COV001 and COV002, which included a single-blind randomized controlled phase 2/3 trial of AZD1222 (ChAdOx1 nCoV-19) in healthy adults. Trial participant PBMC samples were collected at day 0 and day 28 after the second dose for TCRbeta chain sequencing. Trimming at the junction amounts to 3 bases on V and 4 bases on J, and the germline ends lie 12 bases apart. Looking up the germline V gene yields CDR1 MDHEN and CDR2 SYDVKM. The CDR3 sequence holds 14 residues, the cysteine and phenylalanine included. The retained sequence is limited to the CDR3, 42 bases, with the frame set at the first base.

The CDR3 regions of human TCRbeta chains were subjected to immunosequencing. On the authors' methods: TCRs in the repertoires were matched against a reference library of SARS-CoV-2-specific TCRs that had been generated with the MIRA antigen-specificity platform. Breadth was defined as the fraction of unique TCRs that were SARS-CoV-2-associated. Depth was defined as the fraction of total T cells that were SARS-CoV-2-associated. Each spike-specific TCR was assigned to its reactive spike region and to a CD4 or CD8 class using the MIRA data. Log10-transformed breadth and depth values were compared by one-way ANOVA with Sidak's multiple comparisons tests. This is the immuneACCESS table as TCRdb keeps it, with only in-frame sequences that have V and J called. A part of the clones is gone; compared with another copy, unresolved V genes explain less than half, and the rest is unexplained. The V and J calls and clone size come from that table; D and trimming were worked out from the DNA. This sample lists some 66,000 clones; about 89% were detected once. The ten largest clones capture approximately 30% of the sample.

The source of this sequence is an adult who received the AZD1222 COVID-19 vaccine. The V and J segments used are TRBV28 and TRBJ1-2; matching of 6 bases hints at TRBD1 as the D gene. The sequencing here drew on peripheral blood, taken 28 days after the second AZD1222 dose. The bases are TGTGCCAGCAGTTTGACGACAGGACTCTATGGCTACACCTTC. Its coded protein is CASSLTTGLYGYTF.